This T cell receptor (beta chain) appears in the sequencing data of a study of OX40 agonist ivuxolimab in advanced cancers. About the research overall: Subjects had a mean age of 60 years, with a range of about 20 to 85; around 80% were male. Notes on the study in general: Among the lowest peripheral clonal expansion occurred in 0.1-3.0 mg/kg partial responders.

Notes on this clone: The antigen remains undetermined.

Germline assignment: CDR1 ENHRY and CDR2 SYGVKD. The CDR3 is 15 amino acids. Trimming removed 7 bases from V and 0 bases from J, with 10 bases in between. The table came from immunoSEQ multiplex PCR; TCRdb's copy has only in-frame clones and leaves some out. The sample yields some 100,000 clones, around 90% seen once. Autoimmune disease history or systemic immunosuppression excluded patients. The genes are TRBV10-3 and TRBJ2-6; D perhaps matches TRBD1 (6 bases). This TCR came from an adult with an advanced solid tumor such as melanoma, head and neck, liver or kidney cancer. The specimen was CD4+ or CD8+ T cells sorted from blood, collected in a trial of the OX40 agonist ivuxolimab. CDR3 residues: CAIMEDSSGANVLTF. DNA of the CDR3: TGTGCCATCATGGAGGACAGCTCTGGGGCCAACGTCCTGACTTTC.